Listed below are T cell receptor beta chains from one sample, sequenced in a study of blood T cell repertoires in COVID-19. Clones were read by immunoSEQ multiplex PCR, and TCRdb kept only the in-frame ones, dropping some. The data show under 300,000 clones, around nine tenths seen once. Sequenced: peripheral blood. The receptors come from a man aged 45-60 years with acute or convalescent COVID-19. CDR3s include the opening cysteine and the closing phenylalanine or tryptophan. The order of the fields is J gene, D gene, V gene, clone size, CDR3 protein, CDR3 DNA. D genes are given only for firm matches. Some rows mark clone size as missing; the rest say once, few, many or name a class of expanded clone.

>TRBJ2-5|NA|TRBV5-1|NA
CASSPGTLETQYF
TGCGCCAGCAGCCCCGGGACACTGGAGACCCAGTACTTC
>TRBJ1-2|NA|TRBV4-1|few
CASSQAGGGLGYTF
TGCGCCAGCAGCCAAGCCGGGGGAGGGCTTGGCTACACCTTC
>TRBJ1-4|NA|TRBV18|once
CASSPQASGEKLFF
TGTGCCAGCTCACCACAGGCAAGCGGTGAAAAACTGTTTTTT
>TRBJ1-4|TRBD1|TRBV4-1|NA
CASTAGTANEKLFF
TGCGCCAGCACCGCCGGGACAGCTAATGAAAAACTGTTTTTT
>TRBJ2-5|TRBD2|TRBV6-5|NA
CASSYPASGGETQYF
TGTGCCAGCAGTTACCCGGCTAGCGGGGGGGAGACCCAGTACTTC
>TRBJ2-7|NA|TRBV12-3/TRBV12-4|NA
CASRRGTAYEQYF
TGTGCCAGCAGGCGCGGGACAGCCTACGAGCAGTACTTC
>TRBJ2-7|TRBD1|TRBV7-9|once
CASSADRVGEQYF
TGTGCCAGCAGCGCGGACAGGGTAGGCGAGCAGTACTTC
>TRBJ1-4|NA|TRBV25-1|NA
CASRIMSELFF
TGTGCCAGCAGAATAATGTCTGAACTGTTTTTT
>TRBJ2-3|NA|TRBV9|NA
CASSASLDTQYF
TGTGCCAGCAGCGCTTCTCTGGATACGCAGTATTTT
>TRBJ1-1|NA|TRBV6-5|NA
CASSGGGATEAFF
TGTGCCAGCAGCGGTGGGGGGGCCACTGAAGCTTTCTTT
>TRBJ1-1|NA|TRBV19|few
CASTFARGNTEAFF
TGTGCCAGTACGTTTGCTCGGGGAAACACTGAAGCTTTCTTT
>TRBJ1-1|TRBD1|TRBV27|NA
CASSLDIGGVVTEAFF
TGTGCCAGCAGTTTAGATATAGGGGGCGTTGTTACTGAAGCTTTCTTT